The 21 T cell receptor beta chains reported below all come from one sample, sequenced in a study of beta chain features in type 1 diabetes. The study's findings and limits: A moderate, significant TCRB CDR3 shortening appeared in type 1 diabetes across four CD4+ subsets.

No antigens are known for them. The authors reverse transcribed all of the isolated RNA, so sequencing captured expressed TCRB transcripts. Libraries were prepared by immunoSEQ multiplex PCR; TCRdb keeps only in-frame clonotypes and omits some of them. The sample contains about 370,000 clones, roughly a tenth of which appear only once. Sample: central memory CD4+ T cells from blood. The receptor source for this set is a man aged 30 to 39 with type 1 diabetes.

The gene calls are TRBV6-5 and TRBJ2-7; 7 bases map to TRBD2. CDR1 and CDR2 from the germline V gene are MNHEY and SVGAGI. The V gene end was trimmed by 6 bases and the J gene end by 6 bases; junction bases not matched to a gene: 8. The CDR3 covers 13 residues. The CDR3 reads CASRGLERSEQYF. The DNA of the CDR3 is TGTGCCAGCAGAGGACTAGAGAGGAGCGAGCAGTACTTC.

The rearrangement links TRBV7-3 to TRBJ2-3; D not certain. Gene TRBJ1-5 matches the end of the DNA better, so the J call may be wrong. Germline V gives CDR1 SGHTA, CDR2 FQGTGA. CDR3 length: 16 residues. The DNA of the CDR3 is TGTGCCAGCAGAGATATGGCGGGAGGAGGCACAGATACGCAGCATTTT. Protein: CASRDMAGGGTDTQHF.

This clone has a handful of counts. The chain uses TRBV2 and TRBJ2-3; TRBD2 agrees at 13 bases. Germline V CDR1 and CDR2: SNHLY, FYNNEI. V lost 11 bases to trimming and J lost 4 bases; unmatched junction nucleotides: 9. The CDR3 is made up of 15 amino acids. The CDR3 here is CAGKMGLAGSDTQYF. Here the CDR3 DNA reads TGTGCCGGAAAGATGGGACTAGCGGGGTCAGATACGCAGTATTTT. The variable domain in full, with the rest retrieved from reference TRBV2 and TRBJ2-3, is EPEVTQTPSHQVTQMGQEVILRCVPISNHLYFYWYRQILGQKVEFLVSFYNNEISEKSEIFDDQFSVERPDGSNFTLKIRSTKLEDSAMYFCAGKMGLAGSDTQYFGPGTRLTVL.

V usage is TRBV18 and J usage is TRBJ1-5, with D uncertain. CDR3 size: 13 residues. The ends were cut back, 4 bases at V and 4 bases at J, with 8 bases in the middle. Germline-derived CDR1 and CDR2 are KGHSH and LQKENI. CDR3 DNA sequence: TGTGCCAGCTCACAACAGAGTAATCAGCCCCAGCATTTT. It specifies CASSQQSNQPQHF.

This clone showed up just a few times. The rearrangement joins TRBV9 to TRBJ1-2; no reliable D call. In germline, CDR1 is SGDLS, CDR2 YYNGEE. V was clipped by 5 bases and J by 3 bases, with 5 bases between them. The length of the CDR3 is 11 residues. CDR3 loop: CASRRDYGYTF. The CDR3 coding sequence is TGTGCCAGCAGAAGGGACTATGGCTACACCTTC.

The table lists this clone with a few counts. The J gene is TRBJ2-7, the V gene TRBV28, with TRBD1 as a possible D gene (6 bases). Germline V gives CDR1 MDHEN, CDR2 SYDVKM. The V end lost 5 bases, the J end lost 6 bases, and 17 bases lay between the germline ends. The CDR3 length is 14 residues. The CDR3 region has the DNA TGTGCCAGCAGTCCGAACAGGGCACCCGGCGAGCAGTACTTC. Residues: CASSPNRAPGEQYF.

This sequence joins TRBV5-6 and TRBJ2-7; unclear D gene. Trimming took 1 base from V and 6 from J, leaving 14 bases between them. The CDR3 is made up of 14 amino acids. Germline V gene lookup returns CDR1 SGHDT and CDR2 YYEEEE. The CDR3 coding sequence is TGTGCCAGCAGCTTGACGCATGAGGATTTCGAGCAGTACTTC. Its translation is CASSLTHEDFEQYF.

This clone was found a few times. The chain carries TRBV7-2 and TRBJ1-1; TRBD1 might be the D (5 bases). CDR3 length: 17 residues. V was cut by 5 bases and J by 3 bases, with 22 bases left in between. Germline V gene lookup returns CDR1 SGHTA and CDR2 FQGNSA. As DNA, the CDR3 is TGTGCCAGCAGCAGTGGTACCCCGGCCAGAGGGGACACTGAAGCTTTCTTT. Amino acid sequence: CASSSGTPARGDTEAFF.

This chain connects TRBV7-9 to TRBJ2-7, with D perhaps TRBD1 or TRBD2 (5 bases each). Trimming shortened V by 8 bases and J by 6 bases, and 26 bases separated the two germline ends. Germline V lookup: CDR1 SEHNR, CDR2 FQNEAQ (reference sequence). The CDR3 is 16 amino acids. In DNA form, the CDR3 reads TGTGCCAGCGGGGGTTGGGACCTTGTTAAAGGGTCCGAGCAGTACTTC. Residues: CASGGWDLVKGSEQYF.

This clone was detected a few times. The chain couples TRBV7-3 to TRBJ2-7; TRBD2 agrees at 9 bases. The V gene end was trimmed by 2 bases and the J gene end by 4 bases; junction bases not matched to a gene: 6. The CDR3 is 15 amino acids. Germline V lookup: CDR1 SGHTA, CDR2 FQGTGA. CDR3 DNA: TGTGCCAGCAGCTTAGTATCTAGCGGGGTATACGAGCAGTACTTC. It specifies CASSLVSSGVYEQYF.

The rearrangement links TRBV11-2 to TRBJ2-1; D ambiguous. Germline-derived CDR1 and CDR2 are SGHAT and FQNNGV. Trimming cost V 0 bases and J 4 bases, with 4 bases left between them. CDR3 length: 13 amino acids. CDR3 sequence (DNA): TGTGCCAGCAGCTTAGACCGGTACAATGAGCAGTTCTTC. Amino acid sequence: CASSLDRYNEQFF.

This clone was observed a few times. V is TRBV29-1 and J is TRBJ1-2; D is ambiguous. CDR1 SQVTM and CDR2 ANQGSEA come from the germline V gene. The CDR3 is 15 residues long. The germline V and J ends were trimmed by 4 bases and 5 bases, with 20 bases remaining between them. Written as DNA, the CDR3 is TGCAGCGTTGGGGAACTGGGCCCCGGGCATTATGGCTACACCTTC. As protein: CSVGELGPGHYGYTF.

This clone was seen only once. V is TRBV6-1 and J is TRBJ1-5; D perhaps matches TRBD1 (5 bases). CDR3 length equals 13 residues. The germline V gene encodes CDR1 MNHNS and CDR2 SASEGT. V was pared by 6 bases and J by 7 bases, with 13 bases between. CDR3 nucleotides: TGTGCCAGCAGCGTCGGCAGGGACCAGCCCCAGCATTTT. This translates into CASSVGRDQPQHF.

To note about this clone: A much larger clone lies a single base off, so this may be a read error. The V gene is TRBV7-9, the J gene TRBJ1-1; D ambiguous. V lost 3 bases and J lost 1, with 6 bases in between. This CDR3 is 13 amino acids long. Germline V lookup: CDR1 SEHNR, CDR2 FQNEAQ (reference sequence). CDR3 sequence: CASSLAQNTEAFF. The CDR3 DNA is TGTGCCAGCAGCTTGGCACAGAACACTGAAGCTTTCTTT.

The chain uses TRBV5-4 and TRBJ2-1; possible D gene TRBD2, 5 bases. Deletions cut 2 bases from V and 7 bases from J, with 13 bases between. Germline V lookup: CDR1 SGHNT, CDR2 YYREEE (reference sequence). CDR3 length equals 14 residues. CDR3 coding DNA: TGTGCCAGCAGCTTAACCGGGATCTCAAATGAGCAGTTCTTC. It translates to CASSLTGISNEQFF.

This clone was counted only a few times. The chain uses TRBV7-8 and TRBJ2-2; D not resolved. Germline V gene lookup returns CDR1 SGHVS and CDR2 FQNEAQ. The CDR3 is made up of 15 amino acids. V dropped 5 bases and J dropped 0 bases, with 10 bases sitting between them. CDR3 loop: CASSGTAANTGELFF. The CDR3 DNA is TGTGCCAGCAGCGGAACGGCTGCGAACACCGGGGAGCTGTTTTTT.

This clone was recorded at least ten times. The rearrangement joins TRBV18 to TRBJ2-1; 9 positions agree with TRBD2. Per the germline V gene, CDR1 is KGHSH and CDR2 is LQKENI. Trimming removed 1 base from V and 7 bases from J; junction bases left unmatched: 8. The CDR3 runs 16 residues. The CDR3 is CASSPRPAGGQNEQFF. DNA for the CDR3: TGTGCCAGCTCACCACGACCAGCGGGAGGTCAAAATGAGCAGTTCTTC. Complete variable domain (other parts from reference TRBV18 and TRBJ2-1): NAGVMQNPRHLVRRRGQEARLRCSPMKGHSHVYWYRQLPEEGLKFMVYLQKENIIDESGMPKERFSAEFPKEGPSILRIQQVVRGDSAAYFCASSPRPAGGQNEQFFGPGTRLTVL.

CDR3 sequence (DNA): TGCGCCAGCAGCTCTCAGGGTAATAGCGAGCAGTACTTC. This encodes CASSSQGNSEQYF. The rearrangement joins TRBV5-1 to TRBJ2-7; perhaps TRBD1 as D (5 bases). The CDR3 has 13 amino acids. From germline, CDR1 is SGHRS and CDR2 YFSETQ. The V and J ends lost 3 bases and 6 bases respectively, with 13 bases between them.

The table lists this clone with a few counts. The chain joins TRBV7-6 to TRBJ2-3, with TRBD2 as a possible D gene (5 bases). Trimming pared 3 bases from V and 1 base from J, leaving 11 bases between. CDR3 length: 15 residues. Germline V lookup: CDR1 SGHVS, CDR2 FNYEAQ. For the CDR3, the DNA is TGTGCCAGCAGCTTTAGCAGCGGAGGCACAGATACGCAGTATTTT. This translates into CASSFSSGGTDTQYF. The variable domain in full, with the rest retrieved from reference TRBV7-6 and TRBJ2-3, is GAGVSQSPRYKVTKRGQDVALRCDPISGHVSLYWYRQALGQGPEFLTYFNYEAQQDKSGLPNDRFSAERPEGSISTLTIQRTEQRDSAMYRCASSFSSGGTDTQYFGPGTRLTVL.

This clone has a count of ten or more. The rearrangement uses TRBV10-3 and TRBJ2-3, with 9 nucleotides matching TRBD2. CDR1 and CDR2 (germline): ENHRY, SYGVKD. The CDR3 has 14 amino acids. V gave up 6 bases and J gave up 2 bases; unmatched junction bases: 3. The CDR3 DNA is TGTGCCATCAGCGTAGCGGGAGACACAGATACGCAGTATTTT. This gives the protein CAISVAGDTDTQYF.

Remarks on this clone: This sequence may be a read error, since a much larger clone differs from it by one base. The V call is TRBV18, the J call TRBJ1-1, with D possibly matching TRBD1 (5 bases). The V and J ends lost 3 bases and 4 bases respectively, with 12 bases between them. The CDR3 sequence is 14 residues long. Germline CDR1 reads KGHSH; CDR2 reads LQKENI. The chain's CDR3 is CASSPSHRITEAFF. In DNA, the CDR3 is TGTGCCAGCTCACCGTCTCACAGGATCACTGAAGCTTTCTTT. Supplemented by reference TRBV18 and TRBJ1-1, the full variable domain reads NAGVMQNPRHLVRRRGQEARLRCSPMKGHSHVYWYRQLPEEGLKFMVYLQKENIIDESGMPKERFSAEFPKEGPSILRIQQVVRGDSAAYFCASSPSHRITEAFFGQGTRLTVV.